Described below is a single T cell receptor (beta chain) sequence and its context. These data belong to a study of Ad26.COV2.S vaccination and SARS-CoV-2 variants. Using immunoSEQ multiplex PCR, the repertoire was profiled, and TCRdb retains in-frame clones only, with some absent. The data show about 480,000 clones, with approximately 90% seen just once and 10% to 15% held by the top ten. The treatment is: 19 received Ad26.COV2.S at low or high dose, single or two shots; about 5 received placebo; per-sample allocation not given. Material that was analyzed had been drawn on day 63 after the first vaccine or placebo injection. V lost 8 bases and J 2 bases, leaving 10 bases between the germline ends. CDR3 length equals 12 residues. Looked up from germline, CDR1 is MNHEY and CDR2 is SMNVEV (reference sequence).

The chain combines TRBV27 with TRBJ2-7; D may be TRBD1 (6 bases). The sample in question was peripheral blood, obtained in a trial of Ad26.COV2.S vaccine versus placebo. This TCR was sampled from a person between 18 and 65 years old who received the Ad26.COV2.S COVID-19 vaccine or a placebo. The chain's CDR3 is CASGDRTYEQYF. In nucleotides, the CDR3 is TGTGCCAGCGGCGACAGGACCTACGAGCAGTACTTC.